The 21 T cell receptor beta chains below come from one sample, sequenced in a study of cytomegalovirus exposure and HLA in healthy donors. 13 Jbeta primers and 60 Vbeta primers were used for the PCR. Produced via immunoSEQ multiplex PCR; TCRdb's table is partial and in-frame only. The sample includes 110,000 or so clones, about 81% of them seen just once. Sequenced input: PBMCs. The source is a man between 40 and 49 years old in good health and CMV-seronegative.

V usage is TRBV5-4 and J usage is TRBJ1-2; D ambiguous. The CDR3 is made up of 16 amino acids. V was trimmed by 4 bases and J by 0 bases, leaving 16 bases between them. Germline V gene sequence: CDR1 SGHNT, CDR2 YYREEE (reference sequence). The CDR3 nucleotides are TGTGCCAGCAGCCCGCCGTCTTTGGTAGCTAACTATGGCTACACCTTC. Protein sequence: CASSPPSLVANYGYTF.

This chain connects TRBV6-6 to TRBJ2-3, with 9 bases fitting TRBD1. With 5 bases clipped from V and 2 bases from J, the junction kept 8 bases outside the gene matches. CDR3 length equals 16 residues. Germline V gene sequence: CDR1 MNHNY, CDR2 SVGAGI (reference sequence). The CDR3 sequence is CASSHPGQGITDTQYF. CDR3 DNA sequence: TGTGCCAGCAGTCATCCCGGACAGGGGATCACAGATACGCAGTATTTT.

The chain couples TRBV23-1 to TRBJ1-1, with a tentative D call TRBD1 (5 bases). TRBV23-1 is an ORF for which the function is uncertain. The CDR3 is made up of 15 amino acids. The ends were cut back, 3 bases at V and 0 bases at J, with 11 bases in the middle. CDR3 DNA: TGCGCCAGCAGTCAGGGCAGGGTTATGAACACTGAAGCTTTCTTT. It translates to CASSQGRVMNTEAFF.

This chain links TRBV28 with TRBJ2-4; TRBD1 is a possible D gene (6 bases). Germline V gives CDR1 MDHEN, CDR2 SYDVKM. The CDR3 has 16 residues. Between the trimmed V and J ends, which lost 3 bases and 7 bases, there was a span of 19 bases. The CDR3 bases are TGTGCCAGCAGTTTGATCTCTGCACAGGGCCGTAACATTCAGTACTTC. This codes for CASSLISAQGRNIQYF.

The chain recombines TRBV6-5 with TRBJ1-1, with D maybe TRBD1 (5 bases). Germline lookup yields CDR1 MNHEY and CDR2 SVGAGI. V was pared by 0 bases and J by 4 bases, with 6 bases between. The CDR3 is made up of 13 amino acids. The CDR3 DNA follows: TGTGCCAGCAGTTACTCTACAGGCACTGAAGCTTTCTTT. Its protein product is CASSYSTGTEAFF.

The gene calls are TRBV30 and TRBJ1-4; a possible D gene is TRBD1 (6 bases). V was pared by 0 bases and J by 3 bases, with 14 bases between. The CDR3 length is 16 residues. CDR1 is GTSNPN and CDR2 is SVGIG in the germline V gene (reference sequence). In DNA form, the CDR3 reads TGTGCCTGGAGTGTAGGGCAGGGGATAGCTAATGAAAAACTGTTTTTT. Protein product: CAWSVGQGIANEKLFF.

V gene TRBV19 combines with J gene TRBJ1-5; 8 nucleotides align to TRBD1. J was trimmed by 5 bases and V by 4 bases; bases with no gene match: 10. Germline-derived CDR1 and CDR2 are LNHDA and SQIVND (reference sequence). The CDR3 length is 16 residues. DNA for the CDR3: TGTGCCAGTAGTACGGGCTTCGGACAGGGCGATCAGCCCCAGCATTTT. Amino acid sequence: CASSTGFGQGDQPQHF.

This sequence joins TRBV5-1 and TRBJ1-1; D may be TRBD1 (5 bases). Trimming took off 3 bases at V and 5 bases at J, with 14 bases between the two ends. The V gene's germline CDR1 is SGHRS and CDR2 YFSETQ. This CDR3 region has 14 residues. CDR3 protein: CASSSATERTEAFF. DNA of the CDR3: TGCGCCAGCAGCTCGGCGACAGAGAGAACTGAAGCTTTCTTT.

A word on this clone: A junction boundary mismatches the germline segment, possibly from a read error. The same CDR3 can be traced to other DNA sequences in this sample. The chain has TRBV10-3 and TRBJ2-2; no clear D gene. CDR1 is ENHRY and CDR2 is SYGVKD in the germline V gene. This CDR3 spans 15 amino acids. The CDR3 nucleotides are TGCGCCATCAGTGAGTCCAGTGCGAACACCGGGGAGCTGTTTTTT. Amino acids: CAISESSANTGELFF.

The chain combines TRBV15 with TRBJ1-6; D not certain. V lost 0 bases to trimming and J lost 0 bases, with 3 bases between them. Germline assignment: CDR1 LNHNV and CDR2 YYDKDF (reference sequence). The CDR3 consists of 15 residues. This CDR3 reads CATSRDSSYNSPLHF. CDR3 sequence (DNA): TGTGCCACCAGCAGAGATAGCTCCTATAATTCACCCCTCCACTTT.

The rearrangement uses TRBV13 and TRBJ2-3; 12 bases line up with TRBD2. CDR3 length: 16 amino acids. V dropped 5 bases and J dropped 2; count of bases not matched to a gene: 5. Per germline, CDR1 PRHDT and CDR2 FYEKMQ (reference sequence). CDR3 nucleotide sequence: TGTGCCAGCAGCACCCGACTAGCGGGGGCCACAGATACGCAGTATTTT. As protein: CASSTRLAGATDTQYF.

V usage is TRBV5-1 and J usage is TRBJ2-1; 7 nucleotides agree with TRBD2. The germline CDR1 and CDR2 sequences are SGHRS and YFSETQ. CDR3 length: 16 amino acids. V trimming: 5 bases; J trimming: 4 bases; junction bases outside the gene matches: 12. CDR3 loop: CASSPGGLAEYNEQFF. As DNA, the CDR3 is TGCGCCAGCAGTCCCGGCGGGCTAGCGGAATACAATGAGCAGTTCTTC.

The CDR3 loop is CASSEVGGGAGYEQYF. Written as DNA, the CDR3 is TGTGCCAGCAGTGAAGTTGGGGGGGGCGCTGGCTACGAGCAGTACTTC. The chain is built from TRBV6-1 and TRBJ2-7; D possibly corresponds to TRBD2 (7 bases). Germline loops: CDR1 MNHNS, CDR2 SASEGT. This CDR3 spans 16 amino acids. Between the trimmed V and J ends, which lost 1 base and 3 bases, there was a span of 16 bases.

V and J are TRBV10-1 and TRBJ2-7; a weak D match, TRBD2 (5 bases). The CDR3 length is 14 residues. Germline CDR1 reads WNHNN; CDR2 reads SYGVQD (reference sequence). V lost 8 bases, J lost 3 bases, and 17 bases lay in between. The CDR3 sequence is CASHLRLASYEQYF. CDR3 nucleotides: TGCGCCAGCCATCTTCGGCTAGCCAGCTACGAGCAGTACTTC.

This sequence joins TRBV7-3 and TRBJ2-5; 7 bases match TRBD2. The germline CDR1 and CDR2 sequences are SGHTA and FQGTGA. There are 14 residues in the CDR3. The J segment lost 7 bases and the V segment lost 5 bases, leaving 10 bases of the junction unmatched. The CDR3 DNA sequence: TGTGCCAGCAGCCAGGGACTACCAGGAGGGACCCAGTACTTC. Translating it yields CASSQGLPGGTQYF.

This clone was seen once. V usage is TRBV10-3 and J usage is TRBJ2-5; 8 nucleotides agree with TRBD1. V was clipped by 0 bases and J by 1 base; unmatched bases: 7. This CDR3 is 17 amino acids long. Germline CDR1 ENHRY, CDR2 SYGVKD. CDR3 in DNA: TGTGCCATCAGTGAGTCGACAGGGGTCCTCCCCCAAGAGACCCAGTACTTC. This encodes CAISESTGVLPQETQYF.

In its sample, this clone was seen a few times. This chain links TRBV6-6 with TRBJ2-7; a possible D gene is TRBD2 (5 bases). Germline CDR1 MNHNY, CDR2 SVGAGI (reference sequence). This CDR3 region has 14 residues. Trimming cost V 2 bases and J 3 bases, with 11 bases left between them. As DNA, the CDR3 is TGTGCCAGCAGTTACCACGAACGGGGCTACGAGCAGTACTTC. Amino acid sequence: CASSYHERGYEQYF.

The J gene is TRBJ1-2, the V gene TRBV7-2; D may be TRBD1 (6 bases). Germline loops: CDR1 SGHTA, CDR2 FQGNSA. V was trimmed by 3 bases and J by 4 bases, leaving 12 bases between them. The CDR3 runs to 14 residues. Here the CDR3 DNA reads TGTGCCAGCAGCTTCGACAGGCTCAGCTATGGCTACACCTTC. Residues: CASSFDRLSYGYTF.

The CDR3 coding sequence is TGTGCCACCTCCCGCGGGGGAGGGGAGGAGACCCAGTACTTC. It yields the protein CATSRGGGEETQYF. The rearrangement links TRBV9 to TRBJ2-5; 7 positions agree with TRBD2. The J segment lost 5 bases and the V segment lost 9 bases, leaving 13 bases of the junction unmatched. Germline CDR1 is SGDLS and CDR2 is YYNGEE. The CDR3 length is 14 residues.

This chain connects TRBV18 to TRBJ2-3; TRBD2 might be the D (5 bases). The V gene lost 6 bases and the J gene lost 0 bases, with 16 bases spanning the gap. Germline lookup yields CDR1 KGHSH and CDR2 LQKENI. The CDR3 is 16 amino acids. CDR3 nucleotides: TGTGCCAGCTCCTCCCGTAGGGAGTCCAGCACAGATACGCAGTATTTT. This gives the protein CASSSRRESSTDTQYF.

The chain joins TRBV28 to TRBJ2-5; 8 bases map to TRBD1. CDR1 MDHEN and CDR2 SYDVKM come from the germline V gene. This CDR3 spans 14 amino acids. Trimming took 5 bases from V and 5 from J; bases not matched to a gene: 7. CDR3 sequence (DNA): TGTGCCAGCAGTCCGGCAGGGGGCTGGGAGACCCAGTACTTC. Its protein is CASSPAGGWETQYF. The variable domain in full, completed from reference TRBV28 and TRBJ2-5, reads DVKVTQSSRYLVKRTGEKVFLECVQDMDHENMFWYRQDPGLGLRLIYFSYDVKMKEKGDIPEGYSVSREKKERFSLILESASTNQTSMYLCASSPAGGWETQYFGPGTRLLVL.